This T cell receptor (beta chain) stems from a study of blood T cell repertoires in COVID-19. Background on the study: Sources were T cells, B-cell-depleted T cells, or PBMCs; the material itself was cDNA or gDNA.

Some clones are missing from TCRdb's copy, which holds only in-frame ones; the method was immunoSEQ multiplex PCR. The sample has 250,000 or so clones, 83% seen once. Each participant's cohort was designated according to participant-reported clinical history. The receptor was derived from a woman between 40 and 50 years old who had been exposed to COVID-19. The specimen sequenced was PBMCs or T cells enriched from blood (not recorded which).

DNA of the CDR3: TGTGCCAGCAGCTTAGTGTTTGGGACTAGCGGGGGAGATACGCAGTATTTT. Translated: CASSLVFGTSGGDTQYF. The chain uses TRBV7-2 and TRBJ2-3; 14 bases line up with TRBD2. V gave up 1 base and J gave up 5 bases; unmatched junction bases: 5. Germline V lookup: CDR1 SGHTA, CDR2 FQGNSA. The CDR3 covers 17 residues.